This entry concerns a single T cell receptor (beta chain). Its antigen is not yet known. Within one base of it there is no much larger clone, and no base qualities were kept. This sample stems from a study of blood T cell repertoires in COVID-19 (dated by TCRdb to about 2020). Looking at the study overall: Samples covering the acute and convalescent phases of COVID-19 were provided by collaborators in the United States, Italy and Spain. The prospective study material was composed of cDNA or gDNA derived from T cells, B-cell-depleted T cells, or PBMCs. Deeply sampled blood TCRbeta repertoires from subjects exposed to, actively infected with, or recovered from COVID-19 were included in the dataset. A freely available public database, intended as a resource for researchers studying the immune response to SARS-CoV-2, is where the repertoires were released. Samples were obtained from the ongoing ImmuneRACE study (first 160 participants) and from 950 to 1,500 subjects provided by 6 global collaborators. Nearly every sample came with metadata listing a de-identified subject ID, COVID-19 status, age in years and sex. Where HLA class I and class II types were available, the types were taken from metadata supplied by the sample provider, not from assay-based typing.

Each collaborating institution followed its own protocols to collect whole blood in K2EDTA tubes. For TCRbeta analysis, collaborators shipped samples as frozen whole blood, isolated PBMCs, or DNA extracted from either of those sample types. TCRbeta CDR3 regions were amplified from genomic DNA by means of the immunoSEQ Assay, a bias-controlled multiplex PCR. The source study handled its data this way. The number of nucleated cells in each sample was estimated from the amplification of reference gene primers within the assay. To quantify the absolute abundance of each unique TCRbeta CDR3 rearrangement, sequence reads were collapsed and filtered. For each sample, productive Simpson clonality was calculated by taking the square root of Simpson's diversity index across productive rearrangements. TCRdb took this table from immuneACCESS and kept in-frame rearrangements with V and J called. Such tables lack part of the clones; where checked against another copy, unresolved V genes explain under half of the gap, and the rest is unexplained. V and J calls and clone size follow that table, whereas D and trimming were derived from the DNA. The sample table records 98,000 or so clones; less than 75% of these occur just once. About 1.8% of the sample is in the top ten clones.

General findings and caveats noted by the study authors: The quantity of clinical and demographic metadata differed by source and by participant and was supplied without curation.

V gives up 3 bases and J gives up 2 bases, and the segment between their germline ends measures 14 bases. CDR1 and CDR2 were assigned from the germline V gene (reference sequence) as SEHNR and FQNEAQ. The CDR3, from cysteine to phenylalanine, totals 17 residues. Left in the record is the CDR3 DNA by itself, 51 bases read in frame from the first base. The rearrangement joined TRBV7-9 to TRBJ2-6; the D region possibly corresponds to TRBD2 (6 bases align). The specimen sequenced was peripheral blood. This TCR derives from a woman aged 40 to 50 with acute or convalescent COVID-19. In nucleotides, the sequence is TGTGCCAGCAGCTTTAAGGCAACGGGGGCTGGGGCCAACGTCCTGACTTTC. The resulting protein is CASSFKATGAGANVLTF.